The T cell receptor beta chain under discussion was sequenced for a study of cytomegalovirus exposure and HLA in healthy donors. It was with 60 Vbeta and 13 Jbeta primers that the PCR ran. The method was immunoSEQ multiplex PCR; TCRdb's version includes in-frame clones alone and lacks a portion of them. The sample yields 81,000 or so clones, around 62% seen once. The CDR3 loop spans 14 amino acids. The V end lost 2 bases, the J end lost 0 bases, and 7 bases lay between the germline ends. From germline, CDR1 is MNHNS and CDR2 SASEGT. This clone has a handful of counts. Its antigen is currently unknown. General study points: The authors considered a cluster of highly shared sequence variants likely to be a sequencing artifact. With later analysis, a missense DCLRE1C variant became linked to TCR beta V- and J-gene trimming. An analysis that came later showed most CMV-associated TCR beta chains appearing HLA-restricted.

The chain joins TRBV6-1 to TRBJ1-1, with D perhaps TRBD1 (5 bases). Material: PBMCs. The source is a woman in her thirties in good health and CMV-seropositive. Here the CDR3 DNA reads TGTGCCAGCAGTGAATGGGGGGTGAACACTGAAGCTTTCTTT. Protein: CASSEWGVNTEAFF.